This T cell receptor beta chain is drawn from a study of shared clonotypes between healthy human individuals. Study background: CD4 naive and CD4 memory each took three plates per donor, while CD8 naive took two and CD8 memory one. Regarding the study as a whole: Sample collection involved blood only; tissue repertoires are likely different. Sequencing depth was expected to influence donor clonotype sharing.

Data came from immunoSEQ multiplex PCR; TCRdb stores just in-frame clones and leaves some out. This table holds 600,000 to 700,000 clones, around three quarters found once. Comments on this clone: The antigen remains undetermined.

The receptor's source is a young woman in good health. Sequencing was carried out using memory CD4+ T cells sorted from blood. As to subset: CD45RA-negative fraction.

The CDR3 region is CASSLADRFVSNQPQHF. As DNA, the CDR3 is TGTGCCAGCAGTTTAGCCGACAGGTTTGTTAGCAATCAGCCCCAGCATTTT. V is TRBV28 and J is TRBJ1-5, with D maybe TRBD1 (6 bases). CDR1 is MDHEN, CDR2 SYDVKM, per germline. The CDR3 totals 17 residues. The V end was cut by 2 bases, the J end by 0 bases, with 14 bases between. The full variable domain, its missing parts supplied by reference TRBV28 and TRBJ1-5, is DVKVTQSSRYLVKRTGEKVFLECVQDMDHENMFWYRQDPGLGLRLIYFSYDVKMKEKGDIPEGYSVSREKKERFSLILESASTNQTSMYLCASSLADRFVSNQPQHFGDGTRLSIL.